Sequencing of this T cell receptor (beta chain) was carried out in a study of T cells in placental villitis. General notes on the study: The study tested an allograft-versus-infection hypothesis by comparing placental TCR-beta repertoires in villitis of unknown etiology, unaffected controls matched for gestational age, and infectious villitis.

Remarks on this clone: This receptor's antigen is unknown. No much larger clonotype is one base removed from it; base qualities were not supplied.

Using the Amsterdam Criteria, researchers selected about eleven placentae that carried a pathological diagnosis of high-grade villitis of unknown etiology. Significantly higher gravidity and parity and more prior miscarriages were observed in mothers with villitis of unknown etiology than in the control and infectious villitis groups. Placentae were collected after delivery and underwent gross and histological evaluation before archival tissue selection. Five 10-micron scrolls were cut from each FFPE block, and DNA was then isolated using the AllPrep DNA/RNA FFPE Tissue kit. NanoDrop was used to check DNA concentration and purity, and a Bioanalyzer was used to assess RNA quality. The immunoSEQ v4 bias-controlled multiplex PCR assay, performed blinded to group allocation, was used to amplify TCR-beta CDR3 regions from genomic DNA. To estimate nucleated cell and T cell quantities per sample, reference gene primers were included together with the TCR-beta primers. Sequencing of the libraries was performed on an Illumina MiSeq with a 100-cycle paired-end protocol. The paper's processing steps were these. Diversity and richness were calculated in immunoSEQ Analyzer software; richness by iChao1, clonality based on Pielou evenness and Shannon diversity (0-1, higher means less diverse). CDR3 amino acid sequences together with their V/J genes were searched in VDJdb for CMV, EBV and influenza A specificities using confidence 3 and substitution 2. The Morisita-Horn index was used to measure TCR-beta amino acid clonotype overlap among the villitis of unknown etiology, infectious villitis and control repertoires. This immuneACCESS table, as held by TCRdb, lists in-frame sequences with V and J called but not all clones. Of the missing ones, under half trace to an unresolved V gene in checked studies; the others have no known cause. Clonal size and the V and J genes are those of that table, whereas D and trimming came from the DNA. The sample table lists more than 700 clones, more than 75% of them with a count of one. The top ten hold about 6.7% of the sample.

The full study reports these points: Clonality was higher in villitis of unknown etiology placentae than in controls (median approximately 0.05 versus 0.006, p=0.0025), which points to clonal expansion. In villitis of unknown etiology, the expanded clones were largely private to each individual placenta, suggesting that there was no single initiating antigen. Paraffin blocks contained small amounts of decidua, so some captured T cells, especially in controls, may have been decidual rather than villous infiltrates. Sequencing bulk tissue made it impossible to distinguish helper, regulatory or cytotoxic T cells or to tell maternal from fetal T cells, and the approach excluded gamma-delta receptors. Higher CMV-specific clone frequencies were found in infectious CMV cases than in villitis of unknown etiology (approximately 0.01 vs 0.00094), and no difference in CMV-specific clone frequencies was seen between villitis of unknown etiology and controls.

There are 14 amino acids in the CDR3, from cysteine to phenylalanine inclusive. Only the CDR3 part of the read is kept: 42 bases, read in frame from the first base. CDR1 MNHEY and CDR2 SMNVEV were looked up in the germline V gene (reference sequence). V is cut by 7 bases and J by 9 bases, and the space between the germline ends is 16 bases. This sequence was found in a human patient with villitis of unknown etiology; the placental T cells may come from both mother and fetus. Source material: placental tissue containing maternal and fetal cells. The rearrangement combines TRBV27 with TRBJ1-6, with the D gene call left open. The CDR3 has the sequence CASTTPSAVSPLHF. The DNA sequence reads TGTGCCAGCACCACACCCTCAGCAGTTTCACCCCTCCACTTT.